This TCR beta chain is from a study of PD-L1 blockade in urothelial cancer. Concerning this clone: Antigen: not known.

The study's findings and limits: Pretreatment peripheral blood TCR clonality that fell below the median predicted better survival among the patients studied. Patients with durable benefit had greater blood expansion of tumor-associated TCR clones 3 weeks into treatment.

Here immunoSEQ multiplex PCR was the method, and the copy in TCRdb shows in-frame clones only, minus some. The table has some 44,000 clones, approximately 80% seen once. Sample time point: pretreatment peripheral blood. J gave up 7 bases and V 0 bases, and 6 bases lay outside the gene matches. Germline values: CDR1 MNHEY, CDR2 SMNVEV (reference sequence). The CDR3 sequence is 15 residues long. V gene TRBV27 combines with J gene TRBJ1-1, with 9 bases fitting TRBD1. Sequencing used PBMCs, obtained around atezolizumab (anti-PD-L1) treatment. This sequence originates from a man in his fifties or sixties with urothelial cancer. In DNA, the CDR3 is TGTGCCAGCAGTTTATCGGGACAGGGAAAGGTTGAAGCTTTCTTT. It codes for CASSLSGQGKVEAFF.